The T cell receptor beta chain described here comes from a study of OX40 agonist ivuxolimab in advanced cancers. Libraries were prepared by immunoSEQ multiplex PCR; TCRdb keeps only in-frame clonotypes and omits some of them. The sample has more than 45,000 clones; less than 85% are singletons. This CDR3 contains 13 residues. CDR1 and CDR2 (germline): MGHDK, SYGVNS. With V trimmed by 5 bases and J by 6 bases, 5 bases remained unmatched. This clonotype was sampled from an adult with an advanced solid tumor such as melanoma, head and neck, liver or kidney cancer. Sequences were derived from CD4+ or CD8+ T cells sorted from blood, sampled in a trial of the OX40 agonist ivuxolimab. This chain links TRBV25-1 with TRBJ1-1; 8 bases align to TRBD1. The CDR3 DNA sequence: TGTGCCAGCAGTCGACAGGGGACCCCTGAAGCTTTCTTT. Translated, it gives CASSRQGTPEAFF.